The 2 T cell receptor beta chains reported below all come from one sample, sequenced in a study of T cells after yellow fever vaccination. A single record per CDR3 protein comes from TCRdb applying MiXCR to the 5' RACE reads. The data hold approximately 550,000 distinct CDR3 sequences, with about a fifth observed a single time. Sample: PBMCs, taken 15 days after the yellow fever booster vaccination. The receptor source for this set is a man aged 30 to 39 who received the YFV17D yellow fever vaccine.

This clonotype appeared a few times. The chain links TRBV7-2 to TRBJ2-5; D is perhaps TRBD1 (6 bases). The CDR3 sequence is 13 residues long. From germline, CDR1 is SGHTA and CDR2 FQGNSA. Trimming left V 4 bases short and J 9 bases short, with 15 bases between. The CDR3 coding sequence is TGTGCCAGCAGCTCCACAGGGCTTCGGGCCCAGTACTTC. Its translation: CASSSTGLRAQYF.

The chain couples TRBV5-6 to TRBJ2-7, with D perhaps TRBD1 or TRBD2 (6 bases each). V lost 0 bases and J lost 2, with 12 bases in between. CDR1 SGHDT and CDR2 YYEEEE come from the germline V gene. This CDR3 region has 15 residues. This CDR3 reads CASSLEGGTAYEQYF. In nucleotides, the CDR3 is TGTGCCAGCAGCTTGGAGGGGGGAACGGCCTACGAGCAGTACTTC.